Each of the 20 T cell receptor beta chains below was sequenced from the same sample in a study of shared clonotypes between healthy human individuals. The assay was immunoSEQ multiplex PCR, and TCRdb's table has in-frame clones only and misses some. Counted here are about 110,000 clones, around 68% occurring once; the ten biggest clones make up 24%. The sample consisted of memory CD8+ T cells sorted from blood. Subset noted: CD45RO+ cells pooled with CCR7-negative TemRA cells. The origin of the receptors is a woman in her thirties in good health.

The rearrangement joins TRBV2 to TRBJ2-1, with 11 bases that match TRBD1. CDR3 length: 18 residues. V gave up 8 bases and J gave up 6 bases; unmatched junction bases: 18. Germline V gives CDR1 SNHLY, CDR2 FYNNEI. The CDR3 region has the DNA TGTGCCAGCTTAAGCCGCCCCTCCGGGACAGGGGGGGTCAATGAGCAGTTCTTC. It specifies CASLSRPSGTGGVNEQFF.

This clone was recorded a few times. The chain is built from TRBV6-1 and TRBJ2-5; weak D call: TRBD2 (5 bases). Germline V gene lookup returns CDR1 MNHNS and CDR2 SASEGT. CDR3 length: 16 residues. V shed 3 bases and J shed 3 bases, with 17 bases lying between them. In DNA form, the CDR3 reads TGTGCCAGCAGTGATTCGTCAGGTTCCGGGAAAGAGACCCAGTACTTC. This codes for CASSDSSGSGKETQYF.

This chain connects TRBV11-2 to TRBJ2-3, with TRBD2 as a possible D gene (6 bases). CDR1 is SGHAT and CDR2 is FQNNGV in the germline V gene. This CDR3 region has 14 residues. V lost 6 bases, J lost 1 base, and 11 bases lay in between. CDR3 residues: CASSYPGGTDTQYF. CDR3 nucleotides: TGTGCCAGCAGTTACCCGGGAGGCACAGATACGCAGTATTTT.

The rearrangement uses TRBV25-1 and TRBJ1-5; the D gene is possibly TRBD1 (6 bases). CDR3 length: 14 amino acids. Trimming removed 6 bases at V and 3 bases at J, with 12 bases between. Germline CDR1 MGHDK, CDR2 SYGVNS. This CDR3 is CASSDGQINQPQHF. In DNA form, the CDR3 reads TGTGCCAGCAGCGACGGACAGATCAATCAGCCCCAGCATTTT.

The CDR3 protein is CASSLGPTEAFF. DNA for the CDR3: TGTGCCAGCAGCTTAGGTCCTACTGAAGCTTTCTTT. The genes are TRBV11-2 and TRBJ1-1; D is ambiguous. The CDR3 totals 12 residues. Germline V gene data show CDR1 as SGHAT and CDR2 as FQNNGV. V gave up 1 base and J gave up 5 bases, with 5 bases separating them.

This clone was picked up many times. The identical CDR3 is also encoded by other nucleotide sequences in the sample. V and J are TRBV6-5 and TRBJ1-5, with D possibly matching TRBD1 (5 bases). With 2 bases removed from V and 4 bases from J, the gap between germline ends came to 6 bases. From germline, CDR1 is MNHEY and CDR2 SVGAGI. This CDR3 has 13 amino acids. The DNA for the CDR3 is TGTGCCAGCAGTTACGACAGAAATCAGCCCCAGCATTTT. Its protein product is CASSYDRNQPQHF.

The chain recombines TRBV28 with TRBJ2-7, with a possible D match to TRBD1 (6 bases). CDR3 length equals 15 residues. Trimming shortened V by 5 bases and J by 4 bases, and 18 bases separated the two germline ends. The germline CDR1 and CDR2 sequences are MDHEN and SYDVKM. CDR3 sequence: CASSTRDTEVYEQYF. CDR3 sequence (DNA): TGTGCCAGCAGTACCCGGGACACCGAAGTATACGAGCAGTACTTC.

This chain joins TRBV9 and TRBJ1-2, with D unresolved. Germline CDR1 SGDLS, CDR2 YYNGEE. The CDR3 spans 13 residues. V was pared by 0 bases and J by 6 bases, with 9 bases between. This CDR3 reads CASSVVSGNGYTF. CDR3 DNA sequence: TGTGCCAGCAGCGTAGTATCGGGGAATGGCTACACCTTC.

This chain joins TRBV10-2 and TRBJ2-7; TRBD2 agrees at 9 bases. The CDR3 sequence is 15 residues long. Germline CDR1 is WSHSY and CDR2 is SAAADI. V lost 8 bases to trimming and J lost 3 bases; unmatched junction nucleotides: 11. CDR3 loop: CASWGRAGGGYEQYF. The CDR3 nucleotides read TGCGCCAGCTGGGGCCGCGCGGGAGGGGGCTACGAGCAGTACTTC.

The chain recombines TRBV28 with TRBJ2-7; 8 bases agree with TRBD2. In germline, CDR1 is MDHEN, CDR2 SYDVKM. CDR3 length: 13 amino acids. V lost 7 bases to trimming and J lost 2 bases; unmatched junction nucleotides: 4. This CDR3 reads CASMGLETYEQYF. The DNA of the CDR3 is TGTGCCAGCATGGGACTAGAAACCTACGAGCAGTACTTC.

V usage is TRBV5-5 and J usage is TRBJ2-7; maybe TRBD2 (6 bases). V dropped 2 bases and J dropped 6 bases, with 15 bases sitting between them. CDR1 is SGHKS, CDR2 YYEKEE, per germline (reference sequence). This CDR3 contains 14 residues. In DNA form, the CDR3 reads TGTGCCAGCAGCTTTCTTGAGGGAGGCGGCGAGCAGTACTTC. Amino acids: CASSFLEGGGEQYF. The full variable domain, its missing parts supplied by reference TRBV5-5 and TRBJ2-7, is DAGVTQSPTHLIKTRGQQVTLRCSPISGHKSVSWYQQVLGQGPQFIFQYYEKEERGRGNFPDRFSARQFPNYSSELNVNALLLGDSALYLCASSFLEGGGEQYFGPGTRLTVT.

The chain links TRBV28 to TRBJ1-4; D gene unclear. Germline V gene sequence: CDR1 MDHEN, CDR2 SYDVKM. Trimming left V 5 bases short and J 0 bases short, with 16 bases between. The CDR3 extends over 17 amino acids. CDR3 nucleotides: TGTGCCAGCAGTCCCGACCCAGACGGAGCAACTAATGAAAAACTGTTTTTT. It codes for CASSPDPDGATNEKLFF. Complete variable domain (other parts from reference TRBV28 and TRBJ1-4): DVKVTQSSRYLVKRTGEKVFLECVQDMDHENMFWYRQDPGLGLRLIYFSYDVKMKEKGDIPEGYSVSREKKERFSLILESASTNQTSMYLCASSPDPDGATNEKLFFGSGTQLSVL.

The chain recombines TRBV25-1 with TRBJ2-3; D remains ambiguous. This CDR3 spans 15 amino acids. The V end was cut by 6 bases, the J end by 2 bases, with 15 bases between. Germline values: CDR1 MGHDK, CDR2 SYGVNS. In nucleotides, the CDR3 is TGTGCCAGCAGCGACCCCCGCGGCAACACAGATACGCAGTATTTT. Residues: CASSDPRGNTDTQYF.

This chain uses TRBV30 with TRBJ2-3; D remains unclear. Germline CDR1 is GTSNPN and CDR2 is SVGIG (reference sequence). The CDR3 covers 12 residues. Between the trimmed V and J ends, which lost 5 bases and 5 bases, there was a span of 11 bases. For the CDR3, the DNA is TGTGCCTGGGCTTCACTTCGAGATACGCAGTATTTT. Translated, it gives CAWASLRDTQYF.

The V call is TRBV19, the J call TRBJ1-3; D is unresolved. Germline CDR1 is LNHDA and CDR2 is SQIVND (reference sequence). Trimming shortened V by 3 bases and J by 2 bases, and 5 bases separated the two germline ends. The length of the CDR3 is 13 residues. The CDR3 loop is CASSIFTGNTIYF. The DNA of the CDR3 is TGTGCCAGTAGTATCTTTACTGGAAACACCATATATTTT.

The V and J genes are TRBV6-5 and TRBJ1-2; no firm D call. In germline, CDR1 is MNHEY, CDR2 SVGAGI. The germline V and J ends were trimmed by 1 base and 2 bases, with 14 bases remaining between them. The CDR3 is made up of 16 amino acids. CDR3 in DNA: TGTGCCAGCAGTTACTTGACTTGGAGGTTAAACTATGGCTACACCTTC. Translated: CASSYLTWRLNYGYTF.

The chain is built from TRBV19 and TRBJ2-1, with 9 bases identical to TRBD1. CDR3 length equals 15 residues. Germline CDR1 LNHDA, CDR2 SQIVND (reference sequence). The J segment lost 6 bases and the V segment lost 7 bases, leaving 10 bases of the junction unmatched. Here the CDR3 DNA reads TGTGCCAGTATGAGACGGACAGGGGCACCCAATGAGCAGTTCTTC. Translated: CASMRRTGAPNEQFF.

This chain connects TRBV7-3 to TRBJ2-1; D assignment may be TRBD1 or TRBD2 (5 bases each). The V gene lost 3 bases and the J gene lost 8 bases, with 11 bases spanning the gap. CDR1 and CDR2 from the germline V gene are SGHTA and FQGTGA. This CDR3 has 13 amino acids. CDR3 bases: TGTGCCAGCAGCTTCGGGGCCGACCATGAGCAGTTCTTC. Protein sequence: CASSFGADHEQFF.

A single count supports this clone. The rearrangement links TRBV10-3 to TRBJ1-1; TRBD1 aligns across 8 bases. The CDR3 runs to 14 residues. V was clipped by 2 bases and J by 4 bases; unmatched bases: 3. Germline V gene data show CDR1 as ENHRY and CDR2 as SYGVKD. CDR3 bases: TGTGCCATCAGTGAGCGGACAGGGCTCACTGAAGCTTTCTTT. Translated, it gives CAISERTGLTEAFF.

The chain uses TRBV19 and TRBJ2-1; possibly TRBD2 for D (5 bases). The ends were cut back, 0 bases at V and 6 bases at J, with 9 bases in the middle. Germline loops: CDR1 LNHDA, CDR2 SQIVND (reference sequence). CDR3 size: 14 residues. CDR3 bases: TGTGCCAGTAGTATAGACATAGCGTTCAATGAGCAGTTCTTC. Residues: CASSIDIAFNEQFF. Looking up the rest from reference TRBV19 and TRBJ2-1 gives the full variable domain: DGGITQSPKYLFRKEGQNVTLSCEQNLNHDAMYWYRQDPGQGLRLIYYSQIVNDFQKGDIAEGYSVSREKKESFPLTVTSAQKNPTAFYLCASSIDIAFNEQFFGPGTRLTVL.